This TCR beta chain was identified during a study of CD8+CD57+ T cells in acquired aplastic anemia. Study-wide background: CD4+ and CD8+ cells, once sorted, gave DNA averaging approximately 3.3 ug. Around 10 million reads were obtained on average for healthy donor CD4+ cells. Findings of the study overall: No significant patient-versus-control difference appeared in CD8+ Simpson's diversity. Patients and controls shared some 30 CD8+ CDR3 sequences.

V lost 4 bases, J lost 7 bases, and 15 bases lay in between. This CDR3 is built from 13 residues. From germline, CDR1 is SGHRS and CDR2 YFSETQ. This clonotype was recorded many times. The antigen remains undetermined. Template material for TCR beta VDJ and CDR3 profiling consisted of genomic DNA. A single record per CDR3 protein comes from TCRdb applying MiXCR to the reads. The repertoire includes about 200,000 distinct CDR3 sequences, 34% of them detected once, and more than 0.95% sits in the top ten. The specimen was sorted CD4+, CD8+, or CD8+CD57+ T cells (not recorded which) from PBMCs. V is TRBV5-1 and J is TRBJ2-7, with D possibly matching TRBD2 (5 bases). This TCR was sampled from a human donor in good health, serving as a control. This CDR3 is CASSEGDEREQYF. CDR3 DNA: TGCGCCAGCAGCGAAGGCGACGAGCGGGAGCAGTACTTC.